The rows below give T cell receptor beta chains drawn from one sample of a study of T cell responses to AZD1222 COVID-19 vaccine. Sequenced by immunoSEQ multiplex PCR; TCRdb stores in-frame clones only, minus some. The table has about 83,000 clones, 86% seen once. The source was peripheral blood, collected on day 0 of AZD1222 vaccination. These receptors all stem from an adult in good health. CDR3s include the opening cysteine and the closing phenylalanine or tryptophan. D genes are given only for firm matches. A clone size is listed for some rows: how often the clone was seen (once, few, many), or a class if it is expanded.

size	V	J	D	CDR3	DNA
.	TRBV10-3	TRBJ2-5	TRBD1	CAISEGTGGGKTQYF	TGTGCCATCAGTGAAGGGACAGGGGGTGGGAAGACCCAGTACTTC
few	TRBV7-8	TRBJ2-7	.	CASSLGHEASYEQYF	TGTGCCAGCAGCTTAGGACACGAAGCCTCCTACGAGCAGTACTTC
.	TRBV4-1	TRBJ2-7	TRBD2	CASSHPGLAGDPSPKQYF	TGCGCCAGCAGCCACCCGGGACTAGCGGGAGACCCCAGTCCGAAGCAGTACTTC
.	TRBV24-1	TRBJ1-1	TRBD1	CATSDSGTGSTEAFF	TGTGCCACCAGTGATTCCGGGACAGGGAGCACTGAAGCTTTCTTT
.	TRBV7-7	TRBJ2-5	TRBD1	CASNCKGQPEETQYF	TGTGCTAGCAACTGCAAGGGACAGCCGGAAGAGACCCAGTACTTC
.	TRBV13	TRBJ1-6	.	CASSLGYGGSPLHF	TGTGCCAGCAGCTTAGGGTACGGGGGTTCACCCCTCCACTTT
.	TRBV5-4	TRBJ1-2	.	CASSLEVAPNYGYTF	TGTGCCAGCAGCTTGGAAGTCGCTCCTAACTATGGCTACACCTTC
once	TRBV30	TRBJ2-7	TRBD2	CAWSPIAGVYEQYF	TGTGCCTGGAGTCCTATAGCGGGAGTGTACGAGCAGTACTTC
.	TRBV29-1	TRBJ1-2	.	CSVSGPKANYGYTF	TGCAGCGTTTCCGGACCGAAGGCCAACTATGGCTACACCTTC
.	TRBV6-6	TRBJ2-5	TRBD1	CASIHRDSQETQYF	TGTGCCAGCATTCACCGGGACAGCCAAGAGACCCAGTACTTC
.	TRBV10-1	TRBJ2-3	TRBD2	CASSEGGADTQYF	TGCGCCAGCAGTGAGGGGGGGGCAGATACGCAGTATTTT
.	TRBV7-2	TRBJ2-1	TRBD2	CASSLRTSRGHEQFF	TGTGCCAGCAGCTTGCGGACTAGTAGGGGACATGAGCAGTTCTTC
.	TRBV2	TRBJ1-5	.	CASSDLGQPQHF	TGTGCCAGCAGTGATTTGGGGCAGCCCCAGCATTTT
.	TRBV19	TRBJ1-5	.	CASSIRGLGQPQHF	TGTGCCAGTAGTATCCGAGGGCTGGGTCAGCCCCAGCATTTT
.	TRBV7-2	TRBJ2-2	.	CASRQAPNTGELFF	TGTGCCAGCAGACAGGCCCCGAACACCGGGGAGCTGTTTTTT
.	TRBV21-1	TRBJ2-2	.	CASSKGRQVHRPGELFF	TGTGCCAGCAGCAAAGGAAGACAGGTCCATCGCCCCGGGGAGCTGTTTTTT